This TCR beta chain came from a study of post-analysis software for immune sequencing data (dated by TCRdb to 2013 to 2016). Turning to the overall study: The recorded disease courses included relapsing-remitting, secondary progressive and progressive-relapsing multiple sclerosis, and some patients had no subtype annotation. The patient repertoires were compared against fewer than twelve previously published healthy control repertoires obtained from donors aged about 6 to 28 years. A subset of samples was prepared in parallel using single-end sample barcoding, then pooled and co-amplified after Illumina adapter ligation. Broad study findings and their caveats: Strong co-clustering of samples prepared in the same batch was shown by direct clustering with F measure, prompting a batch-effect correction. The control group was slightly older than the multiple sclerosis patient group. Multiple sclerosis patients had significantly lower normalized Chao1 diversity than controls, a result that suggests substantial peripheral T-cell clonal expansion. Patients showed significantly higher frequencies than controls for a few TRBV segments, among them TRBV5-6, TRBV5-1 and TRBV20-1.

This clonotype was detected many times. What antigen it recognizes has not been identified. No base-level quality is on record; no much larger clone is a single base apart. TCR beta repertoires were profiled from peripheral blood of approximately 13 young patients with multiple sclerosis to demonstrate the VDJtools post-analysis software. The multiple sclerosis patients were children and adolescents between roughly 6 and 15 years of age. V and J are truncated by 0 bases and 5 bases respectively, leaving an intervening sequence of 6 bases. From the cysteine up to the phenylalanine, the CDR3 has a length of 13 residues. Only the CDR3 region is kept as DNA, spanning 39 bases read in frame from base 1. Per the germline V gene (reference sequence), LNHNV is the CDR1 and YYDKDF is the CDR2. To prepare the library, PCR was applied. TCRdb lists the instrument as Illumina HiSeq 2500. To reduce PCR and sequencing biases, unique molecular identifiers were incorporated into the TCR beta cDNA libraries. Roughly 0.5 million cDNA molecules were obtained per 1 to 10 million input T cells, so each molecule approximated one T cell. The same protocol used for the earlier healthy control dataset was applied to prepare and sequence the patient libraries. Samples belonging to the same batch were prepared together, multiplexed and sequenced on a shared HiSeq lane. On the authors' methods: MIGEC handled the raw barcoded reads, throwing out single-read molecular identifier groups before consensus assembly and CDR3 extraction. Clonotype tables were post-analysed with VDJtools, normalizing diversity by down-sampling all datasets to the smallest sample size. Repertoire overlap clustering matched CDR3 amino acid but not nucleotide sequences to correct batch-related cross-sample contamination. The raw public data were reprocessed by TCRdb itself: fastp quality trimming at Q25, MiXCR clonotype calling, in-frame beta chains only. All rows with the same CDR3 protein become a single entry with the most common DNA and genes. TCRdb, not the authors, supplied the V and J calls. Across this sample there are some 240,000 distinct CDR3 sequences, with 30% to 45% seen only once. The ten largest account for around 5.2% of the sample.

The source material was blood. The chain couples TRBV15 to TRBJ2-3; confidence is insufficient to name the D gene. This receptor was identified in a girl aged 10 to 17 with multiple sclerosis. The nucleotides read TGTGCCACCAGCAGAGATCCCAAAGATACGCAGTATTTT. This sequence encodes CATSRDPKDTQYF.